The 3 T cell receptor beta chains reported below all come from one sample, sequenced in a study of blood T cell repertoires in COVID-19. Assay: immunoSEQ multiplex PCR; the TCRdb copy retains only in-frame clones and omits some. This sample carries 250,000 to 400,000 clones, roughly 88% of them seen once, and the ten largest clones take 1.5% to 2%. The specimen sequenced was peripheral blood. These TCRs come from a woman between 25 and 40 years old with COVID-19, enrolled during active disease.

The chain is built from TRBV4-1 and TRBJ1-3, with a possible D match to TRBD1 (5 bases). The CDR3 length is 17 residues. The germline V gene has CDR1 MGHRA and CDR2 YSYEKL. V lost 0 bases and J 4 bases, leaving 16 bases between the germline ends. CDR3 region: CASSQDRGSYPGNTIYF. CDR3 in DNA: TGCGCCAGCAGCCAAGATAGGGGTTCTTACCCCGGAAACACCATATATTTT.

Concerning this clone itself: An end of the junction does not agree with germline; a read error may underlie this. The chain has TRBV6-1 and TRBJ1-6, with TRBD1 identical over 7 bases. The CDR3 consists of 16 residues. Looked up from germline, CDR1 is MNHNS and CDR2 is SASEGT. The CDR3 reads CASREDRATYNSPLHF. CDR3 nucleotide sequence: TGTGCCAGCAGAGAAGACAGGGCAACCTATAATTCACCCCTCCACTTT.

This clone came up a few times. The rearrangement joins TRBV6-5 to TRBJ1-6, with D perhaps TRBD1 (6 bases). The CDR3 is 14 amino acids. CDR1 MNHEY and CDR2 SVGAGI come from the germline V gene. Deletions cut 5 bases from V and 7 bases from J, with 12 bases between. CDR3 loop: CASSLRDTNSPLHF. Here the CDR3 DNA reads TGTGCCAGCAGTCTGAGGGACACCAATTCACCCCTCCACTTT.